This T cell receptor (beta chain) was captured by sequencing in a study of T cell repertoires in cytomegalovirus infection. Study-wide context: Both CMV infection and a matching HLA type were indicated by public TCR beta signatures. The study's findings and limits: Dominating the ex vivo response were HLA-C-restricted CMV-specific TCR beta clonotypes. Identification of carriers of CMV plus the relevant HLA was achieved through cumulative public TCR beta family frequency.

About this clonotype: Its specificity is unknown.

Using its own MiXCR run on the reads, TCRdb lists one record per CDR3 protein. The sample lists about 250,000 distinct CDR3 sequences; 9% to 15% were seen once. CDR3 length: 14 residues. CDR1 is SNHLY, CDR2 FYNNEI, per germline. The V and J ends lost 4 bases and 5 bases, in that order; junction bases with no gene match: 1. The rearrangement joins TRBV2 to TRBJ2-1; 11 bases map to TRBD2. The sequence was obtained from a human donor in good health (CMV status not recorded). Some clones in this sample may be carry-over from other donors' samples. Sequencing was carried out using PBMCs. The CDR3 loop reads CASSVLAGDNEQFF. CDR3 DNA: TGTGCCAGCAGTGTACTAGCGGGGGACAATGAGCAGTTCTTC.